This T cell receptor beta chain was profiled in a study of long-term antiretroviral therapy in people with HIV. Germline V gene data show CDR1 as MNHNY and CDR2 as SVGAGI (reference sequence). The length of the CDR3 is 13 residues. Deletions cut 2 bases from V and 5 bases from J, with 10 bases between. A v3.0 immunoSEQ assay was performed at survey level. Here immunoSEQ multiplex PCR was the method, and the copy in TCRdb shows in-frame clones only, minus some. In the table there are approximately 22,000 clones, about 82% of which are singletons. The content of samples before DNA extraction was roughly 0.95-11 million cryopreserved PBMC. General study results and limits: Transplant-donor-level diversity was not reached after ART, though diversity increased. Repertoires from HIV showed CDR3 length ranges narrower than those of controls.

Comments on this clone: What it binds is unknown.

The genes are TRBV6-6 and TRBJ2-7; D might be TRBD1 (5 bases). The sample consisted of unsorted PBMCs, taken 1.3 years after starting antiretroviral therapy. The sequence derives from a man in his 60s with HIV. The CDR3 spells CASSYATENEQYF. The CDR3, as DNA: TGTGCCAGCAGTTACGCGACAGAAAACGAGCAGTACTTC.